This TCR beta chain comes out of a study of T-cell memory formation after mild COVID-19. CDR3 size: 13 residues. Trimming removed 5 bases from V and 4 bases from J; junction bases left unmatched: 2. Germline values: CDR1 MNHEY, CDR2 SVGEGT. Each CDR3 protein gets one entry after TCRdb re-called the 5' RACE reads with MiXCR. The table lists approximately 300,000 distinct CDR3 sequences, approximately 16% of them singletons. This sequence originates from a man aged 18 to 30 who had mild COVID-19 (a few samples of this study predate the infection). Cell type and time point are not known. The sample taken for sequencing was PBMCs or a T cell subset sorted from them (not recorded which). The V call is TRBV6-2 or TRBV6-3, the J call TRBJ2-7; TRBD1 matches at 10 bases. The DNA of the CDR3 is TGTGCCAGCAGTGGGACAGGGGAGTACGAGCAGTACGTC. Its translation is CASSGTGEYEQYV.